This T cell receptor beta chain comes out of a study of shared clonotypes between healthy human individuals. The donors, all of them Caucasian adults, lived in Nashville, Tennessee. It was at deep level that the assay was run. Data came from immunoSEQ multiplex PCR; TCRdb stores just in-frame clones and leaves some out. The sample shows about 1 million clones, roughly 80% of them seen only once. This CDR3 contains 16 residues. In germline, CDR1 is SGHRS, CDR2 YFSETQ. J lost 4 bases, V lost 1 base, and 4 bases had no gene match. The TCR originated in a man between 18 and 35 years old in good health. The specimen was memory CD4+ T cells sorted from blood. Sample subset: CD45RA-negative fraction. V and J are TRBV5-1 and TRBJ2-2; TRBD2 aligns across 10 bases. The CDR3 DNA is TGCGCCAGCAGCTTGCTAGCGGGGGTGAGCACCGGGGAGCTGTTTTTT. Translating it yields CASSLLAGVSTGELFF.